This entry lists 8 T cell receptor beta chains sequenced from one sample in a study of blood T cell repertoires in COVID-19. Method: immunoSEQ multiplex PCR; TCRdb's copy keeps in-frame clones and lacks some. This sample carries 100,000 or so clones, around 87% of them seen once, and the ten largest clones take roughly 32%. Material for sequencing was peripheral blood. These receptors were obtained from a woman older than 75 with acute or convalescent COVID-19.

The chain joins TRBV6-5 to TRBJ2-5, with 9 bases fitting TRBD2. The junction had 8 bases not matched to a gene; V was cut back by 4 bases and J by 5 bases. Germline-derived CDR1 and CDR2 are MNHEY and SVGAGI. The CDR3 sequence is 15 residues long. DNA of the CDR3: TGTGCCAGCAGTTCCCAGGGGACTAGCAGGGAGACCCAGTACTTC. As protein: CASSSQGTSRETQYF.

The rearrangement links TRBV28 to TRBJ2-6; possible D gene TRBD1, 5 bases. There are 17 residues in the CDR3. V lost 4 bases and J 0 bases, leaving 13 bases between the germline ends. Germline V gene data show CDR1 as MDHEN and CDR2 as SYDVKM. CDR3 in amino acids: CASSSTGPFSGANVLTF. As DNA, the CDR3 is TGTGCCAGCAGTTCCACAGGTCCCTTCTCTGGGGCCAACGTCCTGACTTTC.

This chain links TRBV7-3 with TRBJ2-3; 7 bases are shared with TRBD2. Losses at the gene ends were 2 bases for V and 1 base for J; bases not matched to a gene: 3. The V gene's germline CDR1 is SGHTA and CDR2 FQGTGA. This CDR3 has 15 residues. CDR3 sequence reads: CASSLAAGGTDTQYF. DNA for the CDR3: TGTGCCAGCAGCTTAGCGGCGGGGGGCACAGATACGCAGTATTTT.

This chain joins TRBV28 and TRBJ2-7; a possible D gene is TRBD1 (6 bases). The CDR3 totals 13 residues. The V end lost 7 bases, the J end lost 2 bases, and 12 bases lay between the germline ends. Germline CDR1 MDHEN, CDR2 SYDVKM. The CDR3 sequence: CASNPGTTYEQYF. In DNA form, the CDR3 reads TGTGCCAGCAACCCCGGGACAACCTACGAGCAGTACTTC. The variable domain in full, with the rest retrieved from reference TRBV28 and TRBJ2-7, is DVKVTQSSRYLVKRTGEKVFLECVQDMDHENMFWYRQDPGLGLRLIYFSYDVKMKEKGDIPEGYSVSREKKERFSLILESASTNQTSMYLCASNPGTTYEQYFGPGTRLTVT.

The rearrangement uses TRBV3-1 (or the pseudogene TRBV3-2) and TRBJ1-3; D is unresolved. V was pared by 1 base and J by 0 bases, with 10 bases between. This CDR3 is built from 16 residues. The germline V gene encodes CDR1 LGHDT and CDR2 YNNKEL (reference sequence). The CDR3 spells CASSQARTASGNTIYF. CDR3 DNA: TGTGCCAGCAGCCAAGCGCGGACTGCCTCTGGAAACACCATATATTTT.

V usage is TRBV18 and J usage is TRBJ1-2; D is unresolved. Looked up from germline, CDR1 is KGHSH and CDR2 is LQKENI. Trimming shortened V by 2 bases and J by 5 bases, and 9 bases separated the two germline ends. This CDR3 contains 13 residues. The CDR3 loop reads CASSPNQLYGYTF. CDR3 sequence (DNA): TGTGCCAGCTCACCAAACCAGTTATATGGCTACACCTTC. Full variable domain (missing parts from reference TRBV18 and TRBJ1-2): NAGVMQNPRHLVRRRGQEARLRCSPMKGHSHVYWYRQLPEEGLKFMVYLQKENIIDESGMPKERFSAEFPKEGPSILRIQQVVRGDSAAYFCASSPNQLYGYTFGSGTRLTVV.

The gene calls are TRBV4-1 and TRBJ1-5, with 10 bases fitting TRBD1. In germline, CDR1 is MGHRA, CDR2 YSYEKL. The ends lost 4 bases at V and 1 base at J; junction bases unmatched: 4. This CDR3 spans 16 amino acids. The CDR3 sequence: CASSPQTGGSNQPQHF. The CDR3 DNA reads TGCGCCAGCAGCCCCCAGACAGGGGGCAGCAATCAGCCCCAGCATTTT.

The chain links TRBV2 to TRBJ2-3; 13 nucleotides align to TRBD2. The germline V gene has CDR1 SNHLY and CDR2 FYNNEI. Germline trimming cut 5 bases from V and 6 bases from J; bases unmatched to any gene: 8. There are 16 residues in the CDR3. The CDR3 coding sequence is TGTGCCAGCAGTCGACTAGCGGGGGGTCCGGTGGATACGCAGTATTTT. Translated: CASSRLAGGPVDTQYF.